This T cell receptor beta chain is from a study of T-cell reconstitution after alpha-beta-depleted transplantation in children. The authors prepared the TCRbeta library with unique molecular identifiers. A single record per CDR3 protein comes from TCRdb applying MiXCR to the PCR reads. The repertoire includes some 830,000 distinct CDR3 sequences, roughly 15% of them detected once, and roughly 5% sits in the top ten. The receptor was isolated from a male patient between 5 and 17 years old who had a stem cell transplant for acute lymphoblastic leukemia, so the T cells may come from the graft donor. Sequenced material: PBMCs, mostly from graft donor cells, taken 360 days after TCRalphabeta/CD19-depleted stem cell transplant.

The CDR3 is CASAYGGWVNQPQHF. The CDR3 DNA sequence: TGTGCCAGCGCCTACGGAGGGTGGGTCAATCAGCCCCAGCATTTT. V is TRBV6-1 and J is TRBJ1-5, with no clear D. Trimming took off 8 bases at V and 3 bases at J, with 17 bases between the two ends. The CDR3 consists of 15 residues. CDR1 is MNHNS and CDR2 is SASEGT in the germline V gene.